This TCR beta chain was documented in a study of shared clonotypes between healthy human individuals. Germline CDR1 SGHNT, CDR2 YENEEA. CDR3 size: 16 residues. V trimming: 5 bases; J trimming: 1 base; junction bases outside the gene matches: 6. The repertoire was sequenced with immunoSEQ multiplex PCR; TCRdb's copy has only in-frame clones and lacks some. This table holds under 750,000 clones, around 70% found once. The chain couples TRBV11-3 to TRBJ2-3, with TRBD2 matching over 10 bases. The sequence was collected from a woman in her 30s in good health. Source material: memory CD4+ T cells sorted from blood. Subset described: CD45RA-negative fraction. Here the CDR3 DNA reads TGTGCCAGCAGCCCAGGCGGGACTAGCGGCACAGATACGCAGTATTTT. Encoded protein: CASSPGGTSGTDTQYF. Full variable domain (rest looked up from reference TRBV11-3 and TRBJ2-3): EAGVVQSPRYKIIEKKQPVAFWCNPISGHNTLYWYLQNLGQGPELLIRYENEEAVDDSQLPKDRFSAERLKGVDSTLKIQPAELGDSAVYLCASSPGGTSGTDTQYFGPGTRLTVL.